The 28 T cell receptor beta chains listed next were all sequenced from one sample in a study of vaccination and CD4 T cells after COVID-19. The Oncomine TCR Beta short-read assay generated sequence data from the DNA of cultured CD4+ T cells. One entry per CDR3 protein results from TCRdb running MiXCR on the PCR reads. The repertoire holds 15,000 to 20,000 distinct CDR3 sequences, about half seen once, with roughly a sixth in the top ten. Stated time point: late sampling 161 to 241 days after vaccination in a few convalescent patients. Documented treatment: roughly nine-day PBMC culture with coronavirus spike peptide pools or control peptides (ViraFEST assay). These receptors lack a known antigen. The sample was CD4+ T cells from blood, cultured in vitro, taken about 7 months after SARS-CoV-2 vaccination. Receptors were obtained from a human donor who had recovered from COVID-19.

This clonotype was counted a single time. The J gene is TRBJ1-2, the V gene TRBV14; TRBD1 matches 7 bases. Per germline, CDR1 SGHDN and CDR2 FVKESK. The CDR3 runs 15 residues. Unmatched junction bases numbered 7, after V lost 4 bases and J lost 2 bases. CDR3 DNA sequence: TGTGCCAGCAGCCGAGAGACAGGGTCAAACTATGGCTACACCTTC. This translates into CASSRETGSNYGYTF.

The gene calls are TRBV20-1 and TRBJ2-1; the match to TRBD2 covers 9 bases. This CDR3 is built from 15 residues. The V gene end was trimmed by 3 bases and the J gene end by 5 bases; junction bases not matched to a gene: 8. Per germline, CDR1 DFQATT and CDR2 SNEGSKA (reference sequence). The DNA of the CDR3 is TGCAGTGCTAGTCCCTGGACTAGCGCAAACAATGAGCAGTTCTTC. Its protein product is CSASPWTSANNEQFF.

The rearrangement uses TRBV7-2 and TRBJ2-7; 7 bases are a match to TRBD2. J gave up 4 bases and V 7 bases, and 10 bases lay outside the gene matches. There are 14 residues in the CDR3. Germline V gene data show CDR1 as SGHTA and CDR2 as FQGNSA. The CDR3 DNA reads TGTGCCAGCACCCTGGTTGCGGGAGCGTACGAGCAGTACTTC. It translates to CASTLVAGAYEQYF.

This clonotype showed up just a few times. A junction boundary mismatches the germline segment, possibly from a read error. DNA of the CDR3: TGTGCTAGCAGCTCGGGGATAGGACTAATAGGGACCCAGTACTTC. As protein: CASSSGIGLIGTQYF. The chain is built from TRBV7-7 and TRBJ2-5; TRBD2 might be the D (6 bases). From germline, CDR1 is SSHAT and CDR2 FNYEAQ (reference sequence). This CDR3 is 15 amino acids long.

On this clonotype itself: The junction differs from germline at one of its ends, possibly a read error. The chain recombines TRBV7-7 with TRBJ2-2; D possibly corresponds to TRBD2 (5 bases). The CDR3 length is 14 residues. The germline CDR1 and CDR2 sequences are SSHAT and FNYEAQ (reference sequence). CDR3 protein: CASSSDRGTGELFF. The CDR3, as DNA: TGTGCTAGCAGCTCAGACCGGGGCACCGGGGAGCTGTTTTTT. Full variable domain (remainder filled in from reference TRBV7-7 and TRBJ2-2): GAGVSQSPRYKVTKRGQDVTLRCDPISSHATLYWYQQALGQGPEFLTYFNYEAQPDKSGLPSDRFSAERPEGSISTLTIQRTEQRDSAMYRCASSSDRGTGELFFGEGSRLTVL.

This clonotype was found a few times. V usage is TRBV7-9 and J usage is TRBJ1-6, with a tentative D call TRBD1 (5 bases). With 5 bases removed from V and 4 bases from J, the gap between germline ends came to 9 bases. The CDR3 consists of 14 residues. The V gene's germline CDR1 is SEHNR and CDR2 FQNEAQ (reference sequence). CDR3 sequence (DNA): TGTGCCAGCAGCCCGGGACCTTATAATTCACCCCTCCACTTT. Translating gives CASSPGPYNSPLHF.

This chain connects TRBV7-2 to TRBJ2-6, with D unresolved. V was trimmed by 1 base and J by 4 bases, leaving 8 bases between them. Looked up from germline, CDR1 is SGHTA and CDR2 is FQGNSA. This CDR3 contains 15 residues. CDR3: CASSLVIFGANVLTF. CDR3 DNA: TGTGCCAGCAGCTTAGTCATCTTCGGGGCCAACGTCCTGACTTTC.

This rearrangement joins TRBV20-1 to TRBJ2-1; D might be TRBD2 (6 bases). CDR1 and CDR2 (germline): DFQATT, SNEGSKA (reference sequence). CDR3 length: 15 amino acids. Trimming removed 0 bases from V and 7 bases from J, with 16 bases in between. Written as DNA, the CDR3 is TGCAGTGCTAGAGAAAGGAGCGGGTCTAGGAATGAGCAGTTCTTC. Protein product: CSARERSGSRNEQFF.

This sequence joins TRBV18 and TRBJ1-6; TRBD1 agrees at 9 bases. In germline, CDR1 is KGHSH, CDR2 LQKENI. The V and J ends lost 2 bases and 13 bases, in that order; junction bases with no gene match: 6. The CDR3 totals 14 residues. In DNA, the CDR3 is TGTGCCAGCTCACCAGAAGGACAGGGGTCCCCCCTCCACTTT. Encoded protein: CASSPEGQGSPLHF.

In DNA, the CDR3 is TGTGCCAGCTTGGCGGGGTACAGCACAGATACGCAGTATTTT. Protein: CASLAGYSTDTQYF. This rearrangement joins TRBV2 to TRBJ2-3, with D possibly being TRBD2 (6 bases). The CDR3 runs 14 residues. Germline lookup yields CDR1 SNHLY and CDR2 FYNNEI. V lost 8 bases and J lost 0, with 12 bases in between.

In DNA form, the CDR3 reads TGTGCCAGCAGCTTCCACAGGGATGAGCAGTTCTTC. It specifies CASSFHRDEQFF. The gene calls are TRBV7-6 and TRBJ2-1; tentatively, D is TRBD1 (6 bases). V lost 3 bases and J 8 bases, leaving 8 bases between the germline ends. Germline CDR1 is SGHVS and CDR2 is FNYEAQ. CDR3 size: 12 residues.

This sequence joins TRBV7-2 and TRBJ2-3; tentatively, D is TRBD2 (6 bases). CDR3 size: 15 residues. The germline V gene has CDR1 SGHTA and CDR2 FQGNSA. V lost 7 bases and J 5 bases, leaving 19 bases between the germline ends. CDR3 in amino acids: CASTTRPAGEDTQYF. DNA for the CDR3: TGTGCCAGCACCACACGGCCAGCGGGTGAAGATACGCAGTATTTT.

The chain employs TRBV19 and TRBJ1-1; TRBD1 agrees at 7 bases. V shed 6 bases, J shed 5 bases, and the junction held 9 bases outside the gene matches. The CDR3 extends over 14 amino acids. Germline CDR1 and CDR2: LNHDA and SQIVND (reference sequence). CDR3 bases: TGTGCCAGTAGGACTTACAGGGGTGGGACTGAAGCTTTCTTT. Its translation is CASRTYRGGTEAFF. The whole variable domain, remainder taken from reference TRBV19 and TRBJ1-1, is DGGITQSPKYLFRKEGQNVTLSCEQNLNHDAMYWYRQDPGQGLRLIYYSQIVNDFQKGDIAEGYSVSREKKESFPLTVTSAQKNPTAFYLCASRTYRGGTEAFFGQGTRLTVV.

The chain links TRBV11-3 to TRBJ2-7; D remains ambiguous. Germline V gene lookup returns CDR1 SGHNT and CDR2 YENEEA. The V gene lost 5 bases and the J gene lost 0 bases, with 5 bases spanning the gap. The CDR3 runs to 12 residues. This CDR3 is CASSLLSYEQYF. Written as DNA, the CDR3 is TGTGCCAGCAGCCTCCTCTCCTACGAGCAGTACTTC.

The V gene is TRBV28, the J gene TRBJ1-2; 7 bases map to TRBD1. Germline CDR1 is MDHEN and CDR2 is SYDVKM. Germline trimming cut 5 bases from V and 1 base from J; bases unmatched to any gene: 10. This CDR3 spans 16 amino acids. CDR3 region: CASSPPGQAVNYGYTF. The CDR3 DNA reads TGTGCCAGCAGTCCCCCCGGACAGGCCGTTAACTATGGCTACACCTTC.

The rearrangement uses TRBV6-1 and TRBJ1-2, with D perhaps matching TRBD1 (6 bases). V shed 6 bases and J shed 0 bases, with 17 bases lying between them. Per the germline V gene, CDR1 is MNHNS and CDR2 is SASEGT. The CDR3 has 16 residues. CDR3 protein: CASRFLTGLANYGYTF. CDR3 sequence (DNA): TGTGCCAGCAGATTCCTTACAGGGTTAGCTAACTATGGCTACACCTTC.

This chain connects TRBV7-9 to TRBJ2-3; TRBD2 matches at 9 bases. V was clipped by 6 bases and J by 0 bases; unmatched bases: 16. From germline, CDR1 is SEHNR and CDR2 FQNEAQ (reference sequence). The CDR3 sequence is 19 residues long. CDR3: CASRAGPSGGSPSTDTQYF. The CDR3 bases are TGTGCCAGCAGAGCCGGGCCCAGCGGGGGGAGCCCTAGCACAGATACGCAGTATTTT.

V usage is TRBV7-2 and J usage is TRBJ2-7; D remains ambiguous. Germline loops: CDR1 SGHTA, CDR2 FQGNSA. V lost 5 bases, J lost 5 bases, and 13 bases lay in between. This CDR3 comprises 13 residues. The CDR3 is CASSTNMGDEQYF. The DNA of the CDR3 is TGTGCCAGCAGCACGAACATGGGCGACGAGCAGTACTTC. The whole variable domain, filled in from reference TRBV7-2 and TRBJ2-7, reads GAGVSQSPSNKVTEKGKDVELRCDPISGHTALYWYRQSLGQGLEFLIYFQGNSAPDKSGLPSDRFSAERTGGSVSTLTIQRTQQEDSAVYLCASSTNMGDEQYFGPGTRLTVT.

This clonotype is labeled medium-sized. The chain joins TRBV20-1 to TRBJ2-1; 9 nucleotides align to TRBD2. Germline values: CDR1 DFQATT, CDR2 SNEGSKA (reference sequence). CDR3 length: 16 amino acids. V gave up 3 bases and J gave up 3 bases; unmatched junction bases: 9. The CDR3 loop is CSARDLAGRLYNEQFF. CDR3 coding DNA: TGCAGTGCTAGGGATCTAGCGGGGCGACTCTACAATGAGCAGTTCTTC.

The chain recombines TRBV20-1 with TRBJ2-1; weak D call: TRBD2 (6 bases). V was pared by 7 bases and J by 0 bases, with 10 bases between. The CDR3 sequence is 13 residues long. Germline CDR1 is DFQATT and CDR2 is SNEGSKA (reference sequence). The CDR3 reads CSGGTDSYNEQFF. The CDR3 bases are TGCAGTGGAGGGACTGACTCCTACAATGAGCAGTTCTTC.

CDR3 sequence: CSARDYSLGDSPLHF. The CDR3 DNA is TGCAGTGCTAGAGATTATTCGCTAGGCGATTCACCCCTCCACTTT. The V and J genes are TRBV20-1 and TRBJ1-6, with unresolved D. CDR1 is DFQATT and CDR2 is SNEGSKA in the germline V gene (reference sequence). This CDR3 has 15 residues. The V and J ends lost 0 bases and 8 bases respectively, with 14 bases between them.

The chain uses TRBV6-1 and TRBJ1-5; possibly TRBD1 for D (5 bases). V was clipped by 8 bases and J by 0 bases, with 20 bases between them. This CDR3 region has 17 residues. Per the germline V gene, CDR1 is MNHNS and CDR2 is SASEGT. DNA of the CDR3: TGTGCCAGCGGATGGGAACCGGGGACTTATAGCAATCAGCCCCAGCATTTT. Its translation is CASGWEPGTYSNQPQHF.

The chain recombines TRBV10-2 with TRBJ2-7; 7 bases match TRBD1. Looked up from germline, CDR1 is WSHSY and CDR2 is SAAADI. J lost 0 bases, V lost 7 bases, and 6 bases had no gene match. This CDR3 has 14 residues. The CDR3 sequence: CASIDRVSSYEQYF. The DNA for the CDR3 is TGCGCCAGCATAGACAGGGTTTCCTCCTACGAGCAGTACTTC.

The genes are TRBV20-1 and TRBJ2-7; tentatively, D is TRBD1 (6 bases). The CDR3 sequence is 15 residues long. Trimming pared 6 bases from V and 5 bases from J, leaving 23 bases between. Germline V gene data show CDR1 as DFQATT and CDR2 as SNEGSKA (reference sequence). CDR3 sequence: CSAPKFEQGPHEQYF. The DNA for the CDR3 is TGCAGTGCCCCAAAATTCGAACAGGGTCCCCACGAGCAGTACTTC.

V gene TRBV7-9 combines with J gene TRBJ2-5; possible D gene TRBD2, 6 bases. V lost 5 bases and J lost 2, with 12 bases in between. This CDR3 has 14 residues. CDR1 and CDR2 from the germline V gene are SEHNR and FQNEAQ (reference sequence). DNA for the CDR3: TGTGCCAGCAGCACCCTAGCGTTACAAGAGACCCAGTACTTC. It encodes CASSTLALQETQYF.

This clonotype was detected only a few times. The chain combines TRBV19 with TRBJ2-5; 8 positions match TRBD2. Trimming cost V 4 bases and J 7 bases; bases outside gene matches: 5. This CDR3 is 13 amino acids long. CDR1 is LNHDA, CDR2 SQIVND, per germline (reference sequence). The CDR3 is CASSTTRGGTQYF. The CDR3, as DNA: TGTGCCAGTAGTACCACACGGGGGGGGACCCAGTACTTC.

This rearrangement joins TRBV6-1 to TRBJ1-6; TRBD1 agrees at 9 bases. The CDR3 spans 18 residues. The V gene's germline CDR1 is MNHNS and CDR2 SASEGT. Trimming removed 3 bases from V and 9 bases from J; junction bases left unmatched: 15. This CDR3 is CASSEKPGGDRVTSPLHF. CDR3 coding DNA: TGTGCCAGCAGTGAGAAACCGGGGGGGGACAGGGTGACTTCACCCCTCCACTTT.

The chain is built from TRBV20-1 and TRBJ2-7; 8 nucleotides match TRBD1. V lost 6 bases, J lost 5 bases, and 9 bases stayed unmatched. The CDR3 has 13 amino acids. Germline V lookup: CDR1 DFQATT, CDR2 SNEGSKA (reference sequence). The CDR3, as DNA: TGCAGTGCACATCTCAGGGGGCCGGACGAGCAGTACTTC. Translation: CSAHLRGPDEQYF.